This T cell receptor (beta chain) appears in the sequencing data of a study of T cells after yellow fever vaccination. Regarding the study as a whole: The booster response re-showed most primary clones: roughly 97% CD4, approximately 86% CD8.

This clonotype occurred many times. Its antigen is unidentified. TCRdb used MiXCR to reprocess the 5' RACE reads, holding one entry per CDR3 protein. The repertoire has some 250,000 distinct CDR3 sequences, roughly 3.5% of them found once; the top ten carry over 15%. Looked up from germline, CDR1 is SGHTA and CDR2 is FQGNSA. The CDR3 length is 15 residues. V lost 6 bases, J lost 12 bases, and 24 bases lay in between. The J gene is TRBJ2-1, the V gene TRBV7-2; no clear D. Sample: PBMCs, taken 15 days after the yellow fever booster vaccination. The TCR comes from a man younger than 35 who received the YFV17D yellow fever vaccine. CDR3 in amino acids: CASREILDLLGWQFF. The CDR3 region has the DNA TGTGCCAGCAGGGAGATTCTGGATCTCTTGGGTTGGCAGTTCTTC.